These T cell receptor beta chains were read from a single sample in a study of T cell responses to AZD1222 COVID-19 vaccine. Repertoires were generated with immunoSEQ multiplex PCR, while TCRdb's copy carries only in-frame clones and drops some. This repertoire shows 55,000 to 65,000 clones, 80% to 90% found once; its top ten account for approximately 6.1%. Sequences were derived from peripheral blood, sampled 28 days after the second AZD1222 dose. The receptors originated from an adult who received the AZD1222 COVID-19 vaccine. Both conserved end residues are part of each CDR3. The D gene is left open where the match is weak. Expanded clones get a size class; other rows say once, few or many, or leave the size out.

j_gene | d_gene | abundance | v_gene | CDR3aa | CDR3nt
TRBJ2-1 | TRBD1 | NA | TRBV24-1 | CATSDLGQGEAYNEQFF | TGTGCCACCAGTGATTTAGGACAGGGGGAGGCCTACAATGAGCAGTTCTTC
TRBJ1-1 | NA | NA | TRBV30 | CAWRSSPAGTEAFF | TGTGCCTGGAGAAGTAGCCCGGCTGGTACTGAAGCTTTCTTT
TRBJ2-6 | NA | once | TRBV27 | CASSLWGGPSSGANVLTF | TGTGCCAGCAGTTTATGGGGAGGCCCTAGCTCTGGGGCCAACGTCCTGACTTTC
TRBJ2-3 | TRBD1 | NA | TRBV5-1 | CASRETGFTDTQYF | TGCGCCAGCAGGGAGACAGGGTTCACAGATACGCAGTATTTT
TRBJ2-5 | TRBD2 | NA | TRBV3-1/TRBV3-2 | CASSQVAGGPEETQYF | TGTGCCAGCAGCCAAGTGGCGGGAGGGCCGGAGGAGACCCAGTACTTC
TRBJ2-2 | NA | NA | TRBV21-1 | CATRGTSNTGELFF | TGTGCCACGAGGGGCACCTCGAACACCGGGGAGCTGTTTTTT
TRBJ1-2 | NA | NA | TRBV18 | CASSPPIANYGYTF | TGTGCCAGCTCACCACCTATAGCTAACTATGGCTACACCTTC
TRBJ2-7 | NA | NA | TRBV29-1 | CSVASPGSSYEQYF | TGCAGCGTTGCCTCTCCAGGGAGCTCCTACGAGCAGTACTTC
TRBJ2-7 | NA | NA | TRBV24-1 | CATSCSYEQYF | TGTGCCACCAGTTGTTCTTACGAGCAGTACTTC
TRBJ2-2 | TRBD2 | NA | TRBV19 | CASSPRTSGGTGELFF | TGTGCCAGTAGTCCGCGCACTAGCGGGGGCACCGGGGAGCTGTTTTTT
TRBJ2-3 | TRBD2 | NA | TRBV7-2 | CASSSGLAGGGDAQYF | TGTGCCAGCAGCTCCGGACTAGCGGGGGGTGGAGATGCGCAGTATTTT
TRBJ2-7 | NA | few | TRBV19 | CASSIVLPKRGVSSYEQYF | TGTGCCAGTAGTATAGTCCTCCCCAAAAGGGGCGTAAGCTCCTACGAGCAGTACTTC
TRBJ1-4 | NA | NA | TRBV9 | CASSVDSREGEKLFF | TGTGCCAGCAGCGTCGACAGCCGTGAAGGGGAAAAACTGTTTTTT
TRBJ2-7 | TRBD2 | NA | TRBV11-2 | CASSSGTSGLYEQYF | TGTGCCAGCAGCTCTGGGACTAGCGGACTCTACGAGCAGTACTTC
TRBJ1-2 | NA | NA | TRBV19 | CASSIDNPGLAFFYGYTF | TGTGCCAGTAGTATAGATAACCCGGGGCTCGCCTTCTTCTATGGCTACACCTTC
TRBJ1-1 | NA | once | TRBV7-8 | CASSSTAGGAFF | TGTGCCAGCAGCTCAACAGCGGGAGGGGCTTTCTTT
TRBJ2-5 | TRBD2 | NA | TRBV30 | CAWSTYSGGAGETQYF | TGTGCCTGGAGTACTTATAGCGGGGGGGCCGGGGAGACCCAGTACTTC
TRBJ2-7 | TRBD2 | NA | TRBV20-1 | CSASSRLAGIDEQYF | TGCAGTGCTAGTAGTAGGCTAGCGGGAATCGACGAGCAGTACTTC
TRBJ2-7 | TRBD2 | NA | TRBV6-2/TRBV6-3 | CASSPGLAGVGEQYF | TGTGCCAGCAGCCCCGGACTAGCGGGAGTGGGGGAGCAGTACTTC
TRBJ1-1 | NA | NA | TRBV30 | CARKEDRNTEAFF | TGTGCCAGAAAGGAGGACAGGAACACTGAAGCTTTCTTT
TRBJ2-7 | NA | NA | TRBV25-1 | CASSGRPPDSYEQYF | TGTGCCAGCAGTGGGCGGCCACCGGACTCCTACGAGCAGTACTTC
TRBJ2-3 | TRBD1 | NA | TRBV7-8 | CASSPIGQQGPASTDTQYF | TGTGCCAGCAGCCCTATAGGACAACAGGGGCCAGCCAGCACAGATACGCAGTATTTT
TRBJ2-7 | NA | NA | TRBV2 | CASSRTRGSYEQYF | TGTGCCAGCAGTAGGACCAGAGGCTCCTACGAGCAGTACTTC
TRBJ1-5 | NA | NA | TRBV5-4 | CASSLSGSNQPQHF | TGTGCCAGCAGCTTGTCAGGGAGCAATCAGCCCCAGCATTTT
TRBJ1-1 | NA | NA | TRBV20-1 | CSASGVVNTEAFF | TGCAGTGCTAGTGGGGTTGTGAACACTGAAGCTTTCTTT
TRBJ2-7 | NA | NA | TRBV6-5 | CASSLMAGKDEQYF | TGTGCCAGCAGTTTGATGGCGGGGAAAGACGAGCAGTACTTC
TRBJ1-1 | NA | NA | TRBV7-2 | CASSRWGTEAFF | TGTGCCAGCAGCCGATGGGGCACTGAAGCTTTCTTT
TRBJ2-7 | TRBD1 | NA | TRBV14 | CASSRLPGTGAYEQYF | TGTGCCAGCAGCCGTCTACCGGGGACAGGGGCCTACGAGCAGTACTTC
TRBJ1-1 | NA | NA | TRBV9 | CASSVGANTEAFF | TGTGCCAGCAGCGTAGGTGCGAACACTGAAGCTTTCTTT
TRBJ1-1 | NA | NA | TRBV2 | CASSDLGGLRNTEAFF | TGTGCCAGCAGCGATCTGGGGGGGCTGAGGAACACTGAAGCTTTCTTT
TRBJ1-1 | TRBD1 | NA | TRBV19 | CATRDQGQSNTEAFF | TGTGCCACCCGCGACCAGGGACAGTCGAACACTGAAGCTTTCTTT
TRBJ2-3 | NA | NA | TRBV28 | CASSLRYTQYF | TGTGCCAGCAGTTTACGCTATACGCAGTATTTT
TRBJ1-5 | NA | NA | TRBV28 | CASRVGVGQPQHF | TGTGCCAGCAGGGTGGGGGTCGGGCAGCCCCAGCATTTT
TRBJ2-1 | NA | NA | TRBV11-2 | CASSLDSSIPFF | TGTGCCAGCAGCTTAGATAGTTCAATCCCGTTCTTC
TRBJ1-3 | NA | NA | TRBV5-1 | CASSLASPSGNTIYF | TGCGCCAGCAGCTTGGCTTCCCCCTCTGGAAACACCATATATTTT
TRBJ2-6 | NA | NA | TRBV2 | CASSAGIWANVLTF | TGTGCCAGCAGTGCGGGGATTTGGGCCAACGTCCTGACTTTC
TRBJ2-7 | NA | NA | TRBV12-3/TRBV12-4 | CASTGGTYEQYF | TGTGCCAGCACAGGAGGGACCTACGAGCAGTACTTC
TRBJ2-6 | TRBD1 | NA | TRBV3-1/TRBV3-2 | CASSREQGSGANVLTF | TGTGCCAGCAGCCGTGAACAGGGGTCTGGGGCCAACGTCCTGACTTTC
TRBJ1-2 | NA | NA | TRBV5-6 | CASSFQINYGYTF | TGTGCCAGCAGCTTCCAGATTAACTATGGCTACACCTTC
TRBJ1-1 | NA | NA | TRBV29-1 | CSVEGRVNTEAFF | TGCAGCGTTGAGGGCAGGGTAAACACTGAAGCTTTCTTT
TRBJ1-2 | TRBD1 | NA | TRBV19 | CASSPRDRVLYGYTF | TGTGCCAGTAGTCCCCGGGACAGGGTGCTTTATGGCTACACCTTC
TRBJ2-5 | NA | NA | TRBV7-2 | CASSSTTGLAQYF | TGTGCCAGCAGCTCAACCACAGGGTTGGCCCAGTACTTC
TRBJ1-2 | NA | NA | TRBV7-9 | CASKGGEGGYTF | TGTGCCAGCAAGGGGGGAGAAGGAGGCTACACCTTC
TRBJ1-2 | NA | NA | TRBV7-8 | CASSLPGTAYGYTF | TGTGCCAGCAGCTTACCTGGGACGGCTTATGGCTACACCTTC
TRBJ2-5 | NA | NA | TRBV5-1 | CASTLGGVRETQYF | TGCGCCAGCACACTAGGAGGGGTGCGAGAGACCCAGTACTTC
TRBJ1-2 | TRBD1 | NA | TRBV30 | CACPGQGDYGYTF | TGTGCCTGTCCGGGACAGGGGGACTATGGCTACACCTTC
TRBJ2-2 | NA | NA | TRBV18 | CASSPLFQVDTGELFF | TGTGCCAGCTCACCACTTTTCCAGGTGGACACCGGGGAGCTGTTTTTT
TRBJ1-3 | NA | NA | TRBV9 | CASSAEGMDTIYF | TGTGCCAGCAGCGCGGAGGGGATGGACACCATATATTTT
TRBJ2-3 | TRBD2 | NA | TRBV3-1/TRBV3-2 | CASSQDGGLAGRGTDTQYF | TGTGCCAGCAGCCAAGACGGAGGACTAGCGGGGAGGGGTACAGATACGCAGTATTTT